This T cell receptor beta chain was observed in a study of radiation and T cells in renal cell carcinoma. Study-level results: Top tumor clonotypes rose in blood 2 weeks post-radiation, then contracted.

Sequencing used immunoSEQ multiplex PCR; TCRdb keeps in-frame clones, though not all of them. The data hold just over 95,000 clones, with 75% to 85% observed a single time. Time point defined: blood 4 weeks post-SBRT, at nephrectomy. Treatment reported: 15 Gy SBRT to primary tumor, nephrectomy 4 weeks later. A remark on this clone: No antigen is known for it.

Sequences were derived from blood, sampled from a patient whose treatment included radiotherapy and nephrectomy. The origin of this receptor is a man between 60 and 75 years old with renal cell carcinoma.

The chain's CDR3 is CASSDQTPGFGTEAFF. The CDR3 DNA follows: TGTGCCAGCAGCGACCAAACACCAGGGTTTGGCACTGAAGCTTTCTTT. The chain combines TRBV6-6 with TRBJ1-1; D might be TRBD1 (5 bases). Trimming stripped 6 bases from V and 4 bases from J, with 21 bases between. Per the germline V gene, CDR1 is MNHNY and CDR2 is SVGAGI (reference sequence). The CDR3 sequence is 16 residues long.